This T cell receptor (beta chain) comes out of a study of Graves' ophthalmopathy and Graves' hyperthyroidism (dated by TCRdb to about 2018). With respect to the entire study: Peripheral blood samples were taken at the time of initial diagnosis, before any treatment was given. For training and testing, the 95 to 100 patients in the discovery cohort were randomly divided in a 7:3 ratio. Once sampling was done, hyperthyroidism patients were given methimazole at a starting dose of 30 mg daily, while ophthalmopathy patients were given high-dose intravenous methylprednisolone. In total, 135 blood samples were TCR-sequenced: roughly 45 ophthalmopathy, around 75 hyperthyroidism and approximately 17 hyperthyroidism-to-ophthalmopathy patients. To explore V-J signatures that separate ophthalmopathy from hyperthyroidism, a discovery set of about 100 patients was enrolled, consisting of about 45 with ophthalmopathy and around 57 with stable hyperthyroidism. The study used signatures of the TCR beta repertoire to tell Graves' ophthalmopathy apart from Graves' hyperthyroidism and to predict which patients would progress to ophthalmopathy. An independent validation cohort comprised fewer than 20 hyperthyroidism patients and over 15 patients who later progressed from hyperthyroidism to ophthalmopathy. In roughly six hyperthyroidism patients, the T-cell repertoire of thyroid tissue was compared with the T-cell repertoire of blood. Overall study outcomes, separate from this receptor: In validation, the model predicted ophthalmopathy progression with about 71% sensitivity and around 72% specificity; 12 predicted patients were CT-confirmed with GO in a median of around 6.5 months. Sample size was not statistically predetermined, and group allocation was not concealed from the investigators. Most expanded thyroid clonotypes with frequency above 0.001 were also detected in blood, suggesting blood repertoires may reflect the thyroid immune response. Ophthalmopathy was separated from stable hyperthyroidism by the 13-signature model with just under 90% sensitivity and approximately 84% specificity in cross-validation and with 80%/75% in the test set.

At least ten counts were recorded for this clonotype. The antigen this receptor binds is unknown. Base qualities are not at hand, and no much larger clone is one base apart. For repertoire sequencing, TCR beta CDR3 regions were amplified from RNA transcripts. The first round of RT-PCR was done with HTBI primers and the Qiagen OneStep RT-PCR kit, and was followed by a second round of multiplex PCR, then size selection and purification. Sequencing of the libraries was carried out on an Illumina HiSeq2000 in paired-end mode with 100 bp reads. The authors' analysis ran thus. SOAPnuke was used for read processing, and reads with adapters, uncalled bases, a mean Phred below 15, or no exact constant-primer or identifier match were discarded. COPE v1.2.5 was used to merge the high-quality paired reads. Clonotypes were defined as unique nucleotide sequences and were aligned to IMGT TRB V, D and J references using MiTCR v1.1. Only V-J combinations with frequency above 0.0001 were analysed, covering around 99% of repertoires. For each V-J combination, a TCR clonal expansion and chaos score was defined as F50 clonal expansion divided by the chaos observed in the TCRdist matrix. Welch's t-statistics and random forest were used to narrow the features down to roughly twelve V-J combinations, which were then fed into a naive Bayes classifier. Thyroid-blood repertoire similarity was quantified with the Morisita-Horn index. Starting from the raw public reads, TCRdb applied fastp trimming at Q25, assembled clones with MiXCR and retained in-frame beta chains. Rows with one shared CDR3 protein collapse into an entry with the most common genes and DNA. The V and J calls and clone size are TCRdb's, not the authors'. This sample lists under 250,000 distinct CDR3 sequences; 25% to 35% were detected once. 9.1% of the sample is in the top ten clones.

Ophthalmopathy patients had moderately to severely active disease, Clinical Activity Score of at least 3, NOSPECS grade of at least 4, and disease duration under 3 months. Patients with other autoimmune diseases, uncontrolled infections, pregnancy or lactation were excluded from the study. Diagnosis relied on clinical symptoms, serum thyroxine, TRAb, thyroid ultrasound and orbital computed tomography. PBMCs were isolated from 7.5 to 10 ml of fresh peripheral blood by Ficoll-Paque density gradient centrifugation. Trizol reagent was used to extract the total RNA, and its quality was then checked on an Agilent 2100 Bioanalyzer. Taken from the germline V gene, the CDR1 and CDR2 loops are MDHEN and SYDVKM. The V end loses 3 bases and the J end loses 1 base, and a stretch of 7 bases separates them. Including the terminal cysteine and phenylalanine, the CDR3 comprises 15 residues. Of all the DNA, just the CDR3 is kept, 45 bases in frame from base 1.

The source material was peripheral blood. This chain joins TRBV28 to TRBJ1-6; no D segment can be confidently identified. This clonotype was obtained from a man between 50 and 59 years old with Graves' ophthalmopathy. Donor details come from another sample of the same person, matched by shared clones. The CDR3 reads CASSFSGSYNSPLHF. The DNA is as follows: TGTGCCAGCAGTTTTTCGGGTTCCTATAATTCACCCCTCCACTTT.